This is a list of T cell receptor beta chains from one sample in a study of T-cell reconstitution after alpha-beta-depleted transplantation in children. TCRdb processed the PCR reads anew with MiXCR; each CDR3 protein has one entry. The sample includes some 290,000 distinct CDR3 sequences, approximately 23% of them seen just once. The specimen comprised PBMCs, mostly from graft donor cells, sampled 180 days after TCRalphabeta/CD19-depleted stem cell transplant. Receptors originate from a male patient aged 10 to 17 who had a stem cell transplant for acute lymphoblastic leukemia, so the T cells may come from the graft donor. Both conserved end residues are part of each CDR3. D genes are given only for firm matches. Clone size, where shown, is once, few, many, or a class for clones that have expanded.

J gene: TRBJ1-1
clone size: -
D gene: -
V gene: TRBV6-5
CDR3 protein: CASSYIRANTEAFF
CDR3 DNA: TGTGCCAGCAGTTACATCCGGGCCAACACTGAAGCTTTCTTT

J gene: TRBJ2-1
clone size: few
D gene: -
V gene: TRBV9
CDR3 protein: CASSPEGWFYNEQFF
CDR3 DNA: TGTGCCAGCAGCCCTGAGGGGTGGTTCTACAATGAGCAGTTCTTC

J gene: TRBJ2-1
clone size: -
D gene: -
V gene: TRBV5-4
CDR3 protein: CASSQSSSSYNEQFF
CDR3 DNA: TGTGCCAGCAGCCAGTCCTCGAGCTCCTACAATGAGCAGTTCTTC

J gene: TRBJ2-1
clone size: -
D gene: -
V gene: TRBV20-1
CDR3 protein: CSASRGTLSYNEQFF
CDR3 DNA: TGCAGTGCTAGCCGGGGGACTCTCTCCTACAATGAGCAGTTCTTC

J gene: TRBJ2-7
clone size: -
D gene: -
V gene: TRBV6-1
CDR3 protein: CASRQGPGGGEQYF
CDR3 DNA: TGTGCCAGCCGACAGGGTCCCGGAGGGGGCGAGCAGTACTTC

J gene: TRBJ2-3
clone size: few
D gene: -
V gene: TRBV5-1
CDR3 protein: CASSLDVHTDTQYF
CDR3 DNA: TGCGCCAGCAGCTTGGATGTCCACACAGATACGCAGTATTTT

J gene: TRBJ2-1
clone size: few
D gene: TRBD1
V gene: TRBV2
CDR3 protein: CASSHRDRGRTSSYNEQFF
CDR3 DNA: TGTGCCAGCAGTCATAGGGACAGGGGCCGGACGAGCTCCTACAATGAGCAGTTCTTC

J gene: TRBJ1-2
clone size: few
D gene: TRBD1
V gene: TRBV9
CDR3 protein: CASSVGQGSYGYTF
CDR3 DNA: TGTGCCAGCAGCGTGGGACAGGGGAGCTATGGCTACACCTTC

J gene: TRBJ2-3
clone size: few
D gene: TRBD2
V gene: TRBV7-8
CDR3 protein: CASSLWEGTQYF
CDR3 DNA: TGTGCCAGCAGCTTATGGGAGGGTACGCAGTATTTT

J gene: TRBJ2-7
clone size: -
D gene: TRBD2
V gene: TRBV20-1
CDR3 protein: CSARDWTYASGSHEQYF
CDR3 DNA: TGCAGTGCTAGAGATTGGACTTATGCTAGCGGGAGCCACGAGCAGTACTTC

J gene: TRBJ2-1
clone size: -
D gene: TRBD2
V gene: TRBV5-1
CDR3 protein: CASSLGLAGGGNNEQFF
CDR3 DNA: TGCGCCAGCAGCTTGGGACTAGCGGGAGGAGGAAACAATGAGCAGTTCTTC

J gene: TRBJ2-5
clone size: few
D gene: -
V gene: TRBV2
CDR3 protein: CASSEAYNREATQYF
CDR3 DNA: TGTGCCAGCAGCGAAGCTTACAACAGGGAGGCGACCCAGTACTTC

J gene: TRBJ2-7
clone size: few
D gene: -
V gene: TRBV27
CDR3 protein: CASSSWTGYEQYF
CDR3 DNA: TGTGCCAGCAGTTCGTGGACTGGATACGAGCAGTACTTC